This T cell receptor beta chain was profiled in a study of T cell responses to AZD1222 COVID-19 vaccine. Study-wide results and limits: Spike-specific TCR breadth and depth went up after people got two AZD1222 doses. There were mostly white British donors and more females than males, and clonal diversity was possibly underestimated.

Germline loops: CDR1 SEHNR, CDR2 FQNEAQ (reference sequence). V was clipped by 2 bases and J by 8 bases, with 9 bases between them. The CDR3 is 13 residues long. Doses given second, at about 4 or about 12 weeks, were pooled. Concerning this clone itself: Its target is not known.

This table comes from immunoSEQ multiplex PCR, and its TCRdb copy is limited to in-frame clones, with some not included. The sample carries about 90,000 clones, 85% recorded once. This TCR was sampled from an adult who received the AZD1222 COVID-19 vaccine. The sample was peripheral blood, taken 28 days after the second AZD1222 dose. The V and J genes are TRBV7-9 and TRBJ2-2; D remains unclear. The CDR3 bases are TGTGCCAGCAGCTTAAAAATGGGTGGGGAGCTGTTTTTT. It encodes CASSLKMGGELFF.